One and the same sample provided the 10 T cell receptor beta chains below, sequenced in a study of blood T cell repertoires in COVID-19. The table came from immunoSEQ multiplex PCR; TCRdb's copy has only in-frame clones and leaves some out. There are some 100,000 clones in the sample; 88% occur only once, and under 7% lies in the top ten. Sequenced: peripheral blood. These receptors all stem from a woman aged 60-75 years with acute or convalescent COVID-19.

The chain combines TRBV7-2 with TRBJ2-2, with D possibly matching TRBD2 (5 bases). Germline values: CDR1 SGHTA, CDR2 FQGNSA. V was clipped by 5 bases and J by 6 bases, with 10 bases between them. CDR3 length equals 13 residues. CDR3 sequence: CASSRPGAGELFF. The CDR3 bases are TGTGCCAGCAGCCGCCCCGGGGCCGGGGAGCTGTTTTTT.

The chain is built from TRBV11-3 and TRBJ2-3; possible D gene TRBD2, 6 bases. The CDR3 consists of 16 residues. V shed 5 bases and J shed 6 bases, with 21 bases lying between them. CDR1 SGHNT and CDR2 YENEEA come from the germline V gene. The CDR3 is CASSDPGLTIRDTQYF. In nucleotides, the CDR3 is TGTGCCAGCAGCGACCCGGGACTCACTATACGGGATACGCAGTATTTT.

This chain uses TRBV19 with TRBJ2-5, with D possibly matching TRBD1 (6 bases). Trimming took 3 bases from V and 5 from J, leaving 19 bases between them. Per the germline V gene, CDR1 is LNHDA and CDR2 is SQIVND (reference sequence). The CDR3 is made up of 16 amino acids. This CDR3 is CASSITGSDTGETQYF. As DNA, the CDR3 is TGTGCCAGTAGTATCACGGGGAGCGATACAGGGGAGACCCAGTACTTC.

In nucleotides, the CDR3 is TGTGCCAGAAGCCCCGGACAGGGGAAGGGAAACACTGAAGCTTTCTTT. As protein: CARSPGQGKGNTEAFF. The rearrangement uses TRBV7-5 and TRBJ1-1; the table's D call, TRBD1, was not checked against the DNA. TRBV7-5 is a known pseudogene. The CDR3 is 16 residues long.

This clone was seen just once. This sample also contains other DNA sequences that code for the same CDR3. The chain carries TRBV9 and TRBJ1-2, with a tentative D call TRBD1 (6 bases). Germline CDR1 reads SGDLS; CDR2 reads YYNGEE. There are 14 residues in the CDR3. V lost 2 bases, J lost 5 bases, and 13 bases lay in between. CDR3 bases: TGTGCCAGCAGCGTTGGGCAGGGGCCATATGGCTACACCTTC. Amino acid sequence: CASSVGQGPYGYTF.

V is TRBV29-1 and J is TRBJ1-4, with a tentative D call TRBD1 (5 bases). The V end lost 4 bases, the J end lost 7 bases, and 7 bases lay between the germline ends. Germline CDR1 and CDR2: SQVTM and ANQGSEA. CDR3 length: 11 amino acids. The CDR3 reads CSVGRGEKLFF. DNA for the CDR3: TGCAGCGTTGGGAGGGGTGAAAAACTGTTTTTT.

The chain links TRBV15 to TRBJ1-3, with D unclear. This CDR3 contains 15 residues. Trimming stripped 1 base from V and 4 bases from J, with 11 bases between. Germline V gene lookup returns CDR1 LNHNV and CDR2 YYDKDF (reference sequence). In DNA, the CDR3 is TGTGCCACCAGCAGAGCCGAGGGTGAAGGAAACACCATATATTTT. Protein product: CATSRAEGEGNTIYF. Based on the CDR3 plus reference TRBV15 and TRBJ1-3, the full variable domain is DAMVIQNPRYQVTQFGKPVTLSCSQTLNHNVMYWYQQKSSQAPKLLFHYYDKDFNNEADTPDNFQSRRPNTSFCFLDIRSPGLGDTAMYLCATSRAEGEGNTIYFGEGSWLTVV.

This chain joins TRBV6-1 and TRBJ1-1; TRBD1 matches 12 bases. The length of the CDR3 is 16 residues. The J segment lost 7 bases and the V segment lost 0 bases, leaving 6 bases of the junction unmatched. Germline V CDR1 and CDR2: MNHNS, SASEGT. The DNA for the CDR3 is TGTGCCAGCAGTGAAGCGAGGGACAGGGGGCGAGGTGAAGCTTTCTTT. Translation gives CASSEARDRGRGEAFF.

The table lists this clone with a few counts. The J gene is TRBJ2-3, the V gene TRBV11-2; TRBD2 matches 14 bases. CDR1 and CDR2 from the germline V gene are SGHAT and FQNNGV. CDR3 length equals 18 residues. After removal of 1 base from V and 0 bases from J, the junction contained 3 bases not matched to a gene. The DNA of the CDR3 is TGTGCCAGCAGCTTAGGACTAGCGGGAGGGAGAAGCACAGATACGCAGTATTTT. Protein sequence: CASSLGLAGGRSTDTQYF.

This clone was counted once. This chain connects TRBV7-3 to TRBJ2-1, with D perhaps matching TRBD2 (6 bases). The V gene's germline CDR1 is SGHTA and CDR2 FQGTGA. This CDR3 has 15 residues. Trimming removed 3 bases from V and 7 bases from J, with 16 bases in between. The chain's CDR3 is CASSLNTGLRNEQFF. In DNA, the CDR3 is TGTGCCAGCAGCTTGAACACGGGACTCAGAAATGAGCAGTTCTTC.